A selection of T cell receptor beta chains follows, all from one sample in a study of cytomegalovirus exposure and HLA in healthy donors. Profiled with immunoSEQ multiplex PCR; TCRdb holds only in-frame clones, not every one. The sample lists more than 60,000 clones; roughly 95% were seen once. Sequencing was done on a sample of PBMCs. These receptors all come from a woman between 18 and 29 years old in good health and CMV-seropositive. CDR3s include the opening cysteine and the closing phenylalanine or tryptophan. D genes are given only for firm matches. Rows give clone size only sometimes, using once, few, many, or a class for an expanded clone.

TRBV28,TRBD1,.,TRBJ2-5,TGTGCCAGCAGTTTAGACGGGACAGGTAAAGAGACCCAGTACTTC,CASSLDGTGKETQYF
TRBV19,TRBD1,.,TRBJ1-1,TGTGCCAGTAGACCGACAGGGGGCAGTGGGGAAGCTTTCTTT,CASRPTGGSGEAFF
TRBV6-1,TRBD1,once,TRBJ2-7,TGTGCCAGCAGTTCCCACAGGGGCTACGAGCAGTACTTC,CASSSHRGYEQYF
TRBV27,.,once,TRBJ2-7,TGTGCCAGCACCCCGGCCGGGGGAAGATCCTACGAGCAGTACTTC,CASTPAGGRSYEQYF
TRBV13,TRBD1,.,TRBJ1-4,TGTGCCAGCAGCTTAGGTGTAAAGAACAGGGGGAATTACGAAAAACTGTTTTTT,CASSLGVKNRGNYEKLFF
TRBV2,.,.,TRBJ2-5,TGTGCCAGCAGTGAACCCTTAGCTCCAGAGACCCAGTACTTC,CASSEPLAPETQYF
TRBV30,.,.,TRBJ2-7,TGTGCCTGGAGTTCAATAGCGCTTAATGAGCAGTACTTC,CAWSSIALNEQYF
TRBV30,TRBD1,.,TRBJ1-2,TGTGCCTGGAACTCCGGGACAGGAAGCGGCTACACCTTC,CAWNSGTGSGYTF
TRBV19,TRBD1,.,TRBJ1-2,TGTGCCAGTAGTAACTCCCGGGACAGGGGCATTTATGGCTACACCTTC,CASSNSRDRGIYGYTF
TRBV30,TRBD2,.,TRBJ2-7,TGTGCCTGGAGCGCCGGGACTAGCGGGAGGGGTACCGAGCAGTACTTC,CAWSAGTSGRGTEQYF
TRBV11-2,TRBD2,once,TRBJ2-1,TGTGCCAGCTCGATAGCGGGAGGCTACAATGAGCAGTTCTTC,CASSIAGGYNEQFF
TRBV30,.,.,TRBJ2-2,TGTGCCTGGAGTGGGAGGCTAGCTTGGGAGCTGTTTTTT,CAWSGRLAWELFF
TRBV30,TRBD2,.,TRBJ2-4,TGTGCCTGGAGTTCGGGCGGGAGGGACATTCAGTACTTC,CAWSSGGRDIQYF
TRBV18,.,.,TRBJ1-4,TGTGCCAGCTCAGCGGGGACCGGTGAAAAACTGTTTTTT,CASSAGTGEKLFF
TRBV28,.,.,TRBJ2-5,TGTGCCAGCAGTAGCACAGGGGCGGGGGGAGAGACCCAGTACTTC,CASSSTGAGGETQYF
TRBV16,.,once,TRBJ2-1,TGTGCCAGCAGCCAATTTCAGGGTTTAAGCGAGCAGTTCTTC,CASSQFQGLSEQFF
TRBV14,.,once,TRBJ1-3,TGTGCCAGCAGCCCGACCTCCTCAGGGTTGGGGGGAAACACCATATATTTT,CASSPTSSGLGGNTIYF
TRBV14,TRBD1,.,TRBJ1-2,TGTGCCAGCAGCCAAGATTATGGGACAGTCCCTCATATCACCTTC,CASSQDYGTVPHITF
TRBV29-1,.,.,TRBJ1-2,TGCAGCGTGGGTTCGGACAGCGGCTACACCTTC,CSVGSDSGYTF
TRBV27,TRBD2,.,TRBJ2-1,TGTGCCACCAAAGAACCTAGCGGTTCCTACAATGAGCAGTTCTTC,CATKEPSGSYNEQFF
TRBV27,.,.,TRBJ1-1,TGTGCCAGCAGTCAGGTTCTGAACACTGAAGCTTTCTTT,CASSQVLNTEAFF
TRBV27,TRBD2,.,TRBJ2-1,TGTGCCAGCAGTTTGTGGGAGGGTTCCTACAATGAGCAGTTCTTC,CASSLWEGSYNEQFF
TRBV4-1,TRBD1,.,TRBJ1-4,TGCGCCAGCAGCCACCTACCGGGACAGGCTTATGCAACTAATGAAAAACTGTTTTTT,CASSHLPGQAYATNEKLFF
TRBV27,.,.,TRBJ2-3,TGTGCCAGCAGGTCAGGGTTGATGTTCACAGATACGCAGTATTTT,CASRSGLMFTDTQYF
TRBV7-2,TRBD1,.,TRBJ2-1,TGTGCCAGCAGCTTAGACAGGGGCTCCTACAATGAGCAGTTCTTC,CASSLDRGSYNEQFF
TRBV4-3,TRBD1,.,TRBJ2-1,TGCGCCAGCAGCCATAAAATAGGGACAGGGGGGAGCAATGAGCAGTTCTTC,CASSHKIGTGGSNEQFF
TRBV18,TRBD2,once,TRBJ2-1,TGTGCCAGCTCATACGGACTAGCGGGGGACAATGAGCAGTTCTTC,CASSYGLAGDNEQFF